This TCR beta chain was documented in a study of blood T cell repertoires in COVID-19 (dated by TCRdb to the early 2020s). With regard to the full study: The collaborator samples originated in the United States, Italy and Spain and spanned the acute and convalescent phases of COVID-19. The sample metadata nearly always contained a de-identified subject ID, COVID-19 status, age in years and sex. The dataset comprised deeply sampled blood TCRbeta repertoires from subjects exposed to, actively infected with, or recovered from COVID-19. HLA class I and class II types, where available, came from metadata supplied by the sample provider rather than from assay-based typing. The samples were drawn from two sources: the first 160 participants of the ongoing ImmuneRACE study, and about 1,300 subjects contributed by 6 global collaborators. The repertoires were released in a freely available public database meant as a resource for research on the immune response to SARS-CoV-2. The material from the prospective study consisted of cDNA or gDNA derived from T cells, B-cell-depleted T cells, or PBMCs. Overall results and qualifications from the work: The quantity of clinical and demographic metadata differed by source and by participant and was supplied without curation.

A word on this clone: No cognate antigen has been identified for it. Per-base quality was not reported, and no clone a single base away is much larger than it.

At one collaborating source in Seattle, patients were enrolled during active infection and were followed longitudinally through the course of disease. Collaborating institutions collected whole blood in K2EDTA tubes following their own protocols. For TCRbeta analysis, collaborators shipped samples as frozen whole blood, isolated PBMCs, or DNA extracted from either of those sample types. TCRbeta CDR3 regions were amplified from genomic DNA using the immunoSEQ Assay, a bias-controlled multiplex PCR. The source study handled its data this way. Nucleated cell counts per sample were estimated from amplification of reference gene primers within the assay. To quantify the absolute abundance of each unique TCRbeta CDR3 rearrangement, sequence reads were collapsed and filtered. For each sample, productive Simpson clonality was calculated as the square root of Simpson's diversity index across productive rearrangements. TCRdb's version of the immuneACCESS table is confined to in-frame rearrangements and falls short of the full clone set. An unresolved V gene accounts for under half of the shortfall where checked; the remainder is of unknown origin. V, J and clone size reflect that table, while D and trimming were determined from the DNA. The sample includes 70,000 or so clones, with more than 70% observed a single time. In total, the top ten clones hold roughly 13% of the sample.

This TCR derives from a man aged 45-65 years with COVID-19, enrolled during active disease. The sequencing sample was made of peripheral blood.

The nucleotide sequence is TGTGCCAGCAGCCGGACAGGGGGCGGCGAAAAACTGTTTTTT. Its protein is CASSRTGGGEKLFF. Here the chain combines TRBV5-4 and TRBJ1-4, with 11 bases matching TRBD1. The CDR3 runs 14 residues from the cysteine to the phenylalanine. Of all the DNA, just the CDR3 is kept, 42 bases in frame from base 1. V has 4 bases trimmed and J has 8 bases trimmed; junction bases matching no gene number 4. The germline V gene (reference sequence) yields SGHNT for CDR1 and YYREEE for CDR2.